These 10 T cell receptor beta chains were sequenced from one sample in a study of blood T cell repertoires in COVID-19. Sequencing was performed with immunoSEQ multiplex PCR; in TCRdb, only in-frame clones are kept and a portion is missing. Among more than 200,000 clones listed, around four fifths were seen once. What was sequenced was peripheral blood. The receptors here all came from a woman of 80 years or more with COVID-19, enrolled during active disease.

The rearrangement uses TRBV4-2 and TRBJ2-1; a weak D match, TRBD2 (5 bases). Trimming took 4 bases from V and 1 from J, leaving 8 bases between them. Germline CDR1 is LGHNA and CDR2 is YNFKEQ. The CDR3 contains 14 residues. The chain's CDR3 is CASSLGLSYNEQFF. CDR3 nucleotides: TGTGCCAGCAGCCTCGGACTTTCCTACAATGAGCAGTTCTTC.

V and J are TRBV3-1 (or the pseudogene TRBV3-2) and TRBJ2-7, with D maybe TRBD2 (6 bases). This CDR3 region has 17 residues. Between the trimmed V and J ends, which lost 4 bases and 6 bases, there was a span of 25 bases. Germline V gives CDR1 LGHDT, CDR2 YNNKEL (reference sequence). CDR3 sequence (DNA): TGTGCCAGCAGCCGGACTCAGGGACTTGGCCCTACGGGCGAGCAGTACTTC. Its translation is CASSRTQGLGPTGEQYF.

The V gene is TRBV28, the J gene TRBJ1-1, with 7 bases lining up with TRBD1. V was pared by 4 bases and J by 0 bases, with 8 bases of the junction left unmatched. Germline lookup yields CDR1 MDHEN and CDR2 SYDVKM. The CDR3 has 16 residues. In nucleotides, the CDR3 is TGTGCCAGCAGTTCCCCGGGGACAGCAATGAACACTGAAGCTTTCTTT. It translates to CASSSPGTAMNTEAFF.

CDR3: CASREGASTNEKLFF. The CDR3 DNA sequence: TGTGCCAGTAGGGAGGGGGCGTCTACTAATGAAAAACTGTTTTTT. The chain recombines TRBV19 with TRBJ1-4; TRBD1 matches 7 bases. This CDR3 has 15 amino acids. The V gene end was trimmed by 6 bases and the J gene end by 2 bases; junction bases not matched to a gene: 6. Germline CDR1 is LNHDA and CDR2 is SQIVND (reference sequence).

V is TRBV19 and J is TRBJ1-2, with 8 bases aligning to TRBD1. J was trimmed by 4 bases and V by 5 bases; bases with no gene match: 9. Germline CDR1 reads LNHDA; CDR2 reads SQIVND (reference sequence). The length of the CDR3 is 15 residues. The CDR3 spells CASSSTYRGAYGYTF. The CDR3 DNA reads as TGTGCCAGTAGTTCAACTTACAGGGGGGCCTATGGCTACACCTTC.

The chain joins TRBV7-9 to TRBJ1-6; 9 bases match TRBD1. The CDR3 extends over 15 amino acids. Per the germline V gene, CDR1 is SEHNR and CDR2 is FQNEAQ (reference sequence). Unmatched junction bases numbered 2, after V lost 3 bases and J lost 5 bases. The CDR3 loop reads CASSLGTGNNSPLHF. The CDR3 DNA sequence: TGTGCCAGCAGCTTGGGGACAGGGAATAATTCACCCCTCCACTTT.

This clone showed up just a few times. The chain employs TRBV28 and TRBJ1-5; D gene uncertain. V lost 6 bases to trimming and J lost 3 bases, with 6 bases between them. The CDR3 runs to 12 residues. From germline, CDR1 is MDHEN and CDR2 SYDVKM. The chain's CDR3 is CASRGANQPQHF. The CDR3 DNA reads TGTGCCAGCAGGGGAGCCAATCAGCCCCAGCATTTT.

V gene TRBV5-1 combines with J gene TRBJ1-1; a possible D gene is TRBD1 (5 bases). The length of the CDR3 is 17 residues. The V end was cut by 0 bases, the J end by 0 bases, with 15 bases between. Germline CDR1 is SGHRS and CDR2 is YFSETQ. The CDR3 protein is CASSLAAGVSVNTEAFF. Written as DNA, the CDR3 is TGCGCCAGCAGCTTGGCGGCGGGGGTATCGGTGAACACTGAAGCTTTCTTT. Full variable domain (rest looked up from reference TRBV5-1 and TRBJ1-1): KAGVTQTPRYLIKTRGQQVTLSCSPISGHRSVSWYQQTPGQGLQFLFEYFSETQRNKGNFPGRFSGRQFSNSRSEMNVSTLELGDSALYLCASSLAAGVSVNTEAFFGQGTRLTVV.

This clone was picked up one time. The chain combines TRBV7-2 with TRBJ2-5; 9 bases line up with TRBD2. J gave up 3 bases and V 3 bases, and 2 bases lay outside the gene matches. Germline V CDR1 and CDR2: SGHTA, FQGNSA. The CDR3 extends over 14 amino acids. CDR3 DNA: TGTGCCAGCAGCTTCCTAGCGGGGAAAGAGACCCAGTACTTC. It translates to CASSFLAGKETQYF.

The chain carries TRBV2 and TRBJ2-2; D is ambiguous. Germline lookup yields CDR1 SNHLY and CDR2 FYNNEI. Trimming pared 4 bases from V and 0 bases from J, leaving 9 bases between. There are 15 residues in the CDR3. This chain's CDR3 is CASSVASTNTGELFF. CDR3 coding DNA: TGTGCCAGCAGTGTTGCGTCGACGAACACCGGGGAGCTGTTTTTT. The whole variable domain, remainder taken from reference TRBV2 and TRBJ2-2, is EPEVTQTPSHQVTQMGQEVILRCVPISNHLYFYWYRQILGQKVEFLVSFYNNEISEKSEIFDDQFSVERPDGSNFTLKIRSTKLEDSAMYFCASSVASTNTGELFFGEGSRLTVL.